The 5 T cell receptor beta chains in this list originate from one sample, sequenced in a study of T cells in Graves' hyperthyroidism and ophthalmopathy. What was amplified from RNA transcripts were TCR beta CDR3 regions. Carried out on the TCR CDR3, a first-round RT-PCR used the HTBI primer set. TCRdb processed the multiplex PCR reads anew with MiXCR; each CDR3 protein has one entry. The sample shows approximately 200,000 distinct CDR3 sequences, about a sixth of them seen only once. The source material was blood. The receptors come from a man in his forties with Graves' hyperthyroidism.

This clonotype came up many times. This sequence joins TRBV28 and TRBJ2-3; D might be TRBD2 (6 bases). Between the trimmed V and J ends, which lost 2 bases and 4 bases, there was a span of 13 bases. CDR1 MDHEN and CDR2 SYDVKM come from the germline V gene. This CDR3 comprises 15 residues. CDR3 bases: TGTGCCAGCAGTTTACCGGGGGAAGGGGCAGATACGCAGTATTTT. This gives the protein CASSLPGEGADTQYF.

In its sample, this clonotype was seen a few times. The CDR3 loop is CASSFNRVPYEQYF. Here the CDR3 DNA reads TGTGCCAGCAGCTTTAACAGGGTTCCCTACGAGCAGTACTTC. This chain connects TRBV7-2 to TRBJ2-7, with D possibly TRBD1 on 6 matching bases. CDR3 length: 14 residues. The germline V gene has CDR1 SGHTA and CDR2 FQGNSA. V dropped 3 bases and J dropped 2 bases, with 11 bases sitting between them.

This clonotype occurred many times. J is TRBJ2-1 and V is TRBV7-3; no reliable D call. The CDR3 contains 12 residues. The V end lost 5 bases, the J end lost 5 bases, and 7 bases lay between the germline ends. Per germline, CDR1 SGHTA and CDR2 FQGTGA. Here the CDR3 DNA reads TGTGCCAGCAGCCTAGGGAACAATGAGCAGTTCTTC. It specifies CASSLGNNEQFF.

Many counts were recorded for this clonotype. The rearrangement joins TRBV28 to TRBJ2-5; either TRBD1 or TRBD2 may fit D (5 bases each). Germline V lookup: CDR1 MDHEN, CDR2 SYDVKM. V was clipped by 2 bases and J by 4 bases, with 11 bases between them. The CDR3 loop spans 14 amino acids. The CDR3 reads CASSLGAGRETQYF. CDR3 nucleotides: TGTGCCAGCAGTTTAGGGGCGGGCCGAGAGACCCAGTACTTC.

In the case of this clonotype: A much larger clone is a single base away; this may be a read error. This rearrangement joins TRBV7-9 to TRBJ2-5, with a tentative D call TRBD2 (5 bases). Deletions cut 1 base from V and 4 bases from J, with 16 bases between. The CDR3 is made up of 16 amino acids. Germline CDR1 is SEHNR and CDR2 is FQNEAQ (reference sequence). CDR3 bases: TGTGCCAGCAGCTTAGGGAACCAGCTCGGAGGAGAGACCCAGTACTTC. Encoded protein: CASSLGNQLGGETQYF.